This record concerns one T cell receptor (beta chain) sequence. Its specificity is not known. The CDR3 length is 15 residues. Trimming shortened V by 1 base and J by 0 bases, and 7 bases separated the two germline ends. Germline-derived CDR1 and CDR2 are SGHAT and FQNNGV. Method: immunoSEQ multiplex PCR; TCRdb's copy keeps in-frame clones and lacks some. Altogether more than 65,000 clones are present, about 91% being singletons, with the ten largest covering around 2.8%. The data belong to a study of identifying expanded T cells in peripheral blood. General study points: Over approximately two and four weeks, about 17 and 20 clones changed, versus approximately 1.1 between replicates.

Sequencing was performed on blood. The chain carries TRBV11-2 and TRBJ2-1; D not certain. The source of this sequence is a person between 18 and 75 years old in good health. Here the CDR3 reads CASSLGGGSYNEQFF. In nucleotides, the CDR3 is TGTGCCAGCAGCTTAGGTGGCGGCTCCTACAATGAGCAGTTCTTC.